Sequencing of this TCR beta chain was carried out in a study of T cells after somatic rescue of genetic block. This clone was found once. Other DNA sequences of this sample code for an identical CDR3. V lost 3 bases to trimming and J lost 2 bases, with 5 bases between them. CDR1 KGHSH and CDR2 LQKENI come from the germline V gene. CDR3 length: 12 amino acids. Data came from immunoSEQ multiplex PCR; TCRdb stores just in-frame clones and leaves some out. Altogether about 70,000 clones are present, 92% being singletons, with the ten largest covering around 3%. The TCR was taken from a man aged 35-49 years. Sequencing used peripheral blood mononuclear cells (PBMCs). V usage is TRBV18 and J usage is TRBJ2-7, with unresolved D. This chain's CDR3 is CASSPRAYEQYF. In nucleotides, the CDR3 is TGTGCCAGCTCACCGCGCGCCTACGAGCAGTACTTC.